The 21 T cell receptor beta chains below all came from one sample that was sequenced in a study of T cells in Graves' hyperthyroidism and ophthalmopathy. Authors of the study amplified TCR beta CDR3 regions from RNA transcripts. The HTBI set primed first-round TCR CDR3 RT-PCR. Each CDR3 protein is one row after TCRdb ran MiXCR on the multiplex PCR reads. The profile shows around 500,000 distinct CDR3 sequences, roughly 15% of them singletons. The sample was blood. Receptors were obtained from a woman aged 40 to 50 with Graves' hyperthyroidism.

This clonotype was seen ten or more times. The rearrangement links TRBV11-3 to TRBJ2-3; TRBD1 matches at 8 bases. V trimming: 7 bases; J trimming: 5 bases; junction bases outside the gene matches: 11. CDR3 length equals 15 residues. Per germline, CDR1 SGHNT and CDR2 YENEEA. CDR3 DNA: TGTGCCAGCACCAAGACAGGGGATGGGAAAGATACGCAGTATTTT. Translation gives CASTKTGDGKDTQYF.

This clonotype has just a few counts. Possible read error: a much larger clone is one base away. The CDR3 loop reads CASRLAGGTDTRYF. CDR3 bases: TGTGCCAGCAGACTAGCAGGAGGCACAGATACGCGGTATTTT. This chain links TRBV7-3 with TRBJ2-3, with D tentatively TRBD2 (6 bases). The CDR3 sequence is 14 residues long. CDR1 and CDR2 (germline): SGHTA, FQGTGA.

This clonotype was observed many times. This sequence joins TRBV27 and TRBJ1-2, with D tentatively TRBD1 (6 bases). Trimming took off 2 bases at V and 4 bases at J, with 8 bases between the two ends. Germline loops: CDR1 MNHEY, CDR2 SMNVEV (reference sequence). The CDR3 runs to 13 residues. The CDR3 DNA follows: TGTGCCAGCAGTTTAGGGGGCTCCTATGGCTACACCTTC. Protein: CASSLGGSYGYTF.

This clonotype was recorded a few times. The chain couples TRBV20-1 to TRBJ1-6, with 7 nucleotides matching TRBD1. The CDR3 is 16 amino acids. Germline CDR1 DFQATT, CDR2 SNEGSKA (reference sequence). Trimming took 0 bases from V and 7 from J; bases not matched to a gene: 9. The CDR3 DNA is TGCAGTGCTAGAGATAGCGCGGCAGGGGGAAATTCACCCCTCCACTTT. This encodes CSARDSAAGGNSPLHF.

In this sample, this clonotype turned up many times. This rearrangement joins TRBV11-2 to TRBJ1-3; D is unresolved. This CDR3 is built from 17 residues. V was pared by 0 bases and J by 2 bases, with 14 bases between. Germline loops: CDR1 SGHAT, CDR2 FQNNGV. CDR3 residues: CASSLEGSGFAGNTIYF. The CDR3 nucleotides are TGTGCCAGCAGCTTAGAGGGTTCGGGGTTCGCTGGAAACACCATATATTTT.

This chain uses TRBV10-1 with TRBJ2-7, with 7 bases fitting TRBD2. The germline CDR1 and CDR2 sequences are WNHNN and SYGVQD (reference sequence). CDR3 size: 14 residues. V shed 7 bases and J 4 bases; nucleotides not matched to a gene: 10. Here the CDR3 reads CASKGQRDYYEQYF. CDR3 DNA sequence: TGCGCCAGCAAGGGGCAGCGGGATTATTACGAGCAGTACTTC.

In this sample, this clonotype turned up many times. The chain uses TRBV28 and TRBJ2-2, with 15 nucleotides matching TRBD2. The trim removed 6 bases at V and 4 bases at J, leaving 6 bases unmatched. The germline CDR1 and CDR2 sequences are MDHEN and SYDVKM. The CDR3 spans 17 residues. Here the CDR3 reads CASRRGLAGGTTGELFF. The CDR3 nucleotides read TGTGCCAGCAGACGTGGACTAGCGGGAGGGACCACCGGGGAGCTGTTTTTT.

This clonotype has at least ten counts. The rearrangement uses TRBV27 and TRBJ2-4, with TRBD1 identical over 7 bases. This CDR3 is 15 amino acids long. CDR1 and CDR2 from the germline V gene are MNHEY and SMNVEV (reference sequence). V trimming: 5 bases; J trimming: 1 base; junction bases outside the gene matches: 5. For the CDR3, the DNA is TGTGCCAGCAGTGCCTTGGACAGGGCCAAAAACATTCAGTACTTC. Protein sequence: CASSALDRAKNIQYF.

This clonotype was seen repeatedly, ten times or more. The rearrangement links TRBV18 to TRBJ2-3, with D perhaps given as TRBD1 or TRBD2 (5 bases each). This CDR3 has 15 amino acids. Germline V lookup: CDR1 KGHSH, CDR2 LQKENI. V was cut by 4 bases and J by 2 bases, with 13 bases left in between. The CDR3 spells CASSHPGRDTDTQYF. In nucleotides, the CDR3 is TGTGCCAGCTCACATCCGGGACGCGACACAGATACGCAGTATTTT.

V and J are TRBV29-1 and TRBJ1-5; D perhaps matches TRBD1 (6 bases). With 4 bases removed from V and 3 bases from J, the gap between germline ends came to 13 bases. The germline V gene has CDR1 SQVTM and CDR2 ANQGSEA. The length of the CDR3 is 14 residues. CDR3 sequence reads: CSVVPTGINQPQHF. The CDR3 DNA is TGCAGCGTTGTGCCTACAGGGATCAATCAGCCCCAGCATTTT.

This clonotype came up a few times. This rearrangement joins TRBV27 to TRBJ2-6, with D possibly being TRBD1 (5 bases). The V and J ends lost 5 bases and 0 bases respectively, with 11 bases between them. Germline CDR1 and CDR2: MNHEY and SMNVEV (reference sequence). The length of the CDR3 is 16 residues. CDR3 protein: CASSPRQSSGANVLTF. The CDR3 nucleotides are TGTGCCAGCAGTCCGAGACAGAGCTCTGGGGCCAACGTCCTGACTTTC.

Concerning this clonotype: This sequence may be a read error, since a much larger clone differs from it by one base. This sequence joins TRBV28 and TRBJ2-7; no clear D gene. Trimming shortened V by 4 bases and J by 4 bases, and 14 bases separated the two germline ends. CDR3 length: 14 amino acids. Germline lookup yields CDR1 MDHEN and CDR2 SYDVKM. DNA for the CDR3: TGTGCCAGCAGTTCTCGGACGAATCAGTACGAGCAGTACTTC. Its protein is CASSSRTNQYEQYF.

The J gene is TRBJ2-3, the V gene TRBV7-2; TRBD2 matches 12 bases. This CDR3 comprises 17 residues. Germline V gene data show CDR1 as SGHTA and CDR2 as FQGNSA. V was clipped by 1 base and J by 0 bases; unmatched bases: 2. DNA for the CDR3: TGTGCCAGCAGCTTAGTAGGGACTAGCGGGAGCACAGATACGCAGTATTTT. This encodes CASSLVGTSGSTDTQYF.

This clonotype has just a few counts. The V call is TRBV9, the J call TRBJ2-3; 8 positions match TRBD2. V gave up 4 bases and J gave up 6 bases; unmatched junction bases: 13. Germline V gene sequence: CDR1 SGDLS, CDR2 YYNGEE. CDR3 size: 16 residues. The CDR3 sequence is CASSPQSGSVADTQYF. The CDR3 DNA reads TGTGCCAGCAGCCCTCAAAGCGGGAGTGTAGCCGATACGCAGTATTTT.

This chain uses TRBV13 with TRBJ2-5, with TRBD2 identical over 16 bases. This CDR3 is built from 20 residues. The germline V gene has CDR1 PRHDT and CDR2 FYEKMQ (reference sequence). The ends lost 5 bases at V and 3 bases at J; junction bases unmatched: 15. The CDR3, as DNA: TGTGCCAGCAGCACCTCCGGGACTAGCGGGAGGGCCTATAACGAAGAGACCCAGTACTTC. Translation: CASSTSGTSGRAYNEETQYF.

Remarks on this clonotype: This may be a read error, as it is one base from a much larger clone. This chain links TRBV5-1 with TRBJ2-1; possible D gene TRBD2, 6 bases. The CDR3 contains 15 residues. The germline V gene has CDR1 SGHRS and CDR2 YFSETQ. The CDR3 sequence is CASSLSGDSCNEQFF. The CDR3 nucleotides are TGCGCCAGCAGCTTGTCGGGGGATTCCTGCAATGAGCAGTTCTTC.

This clonotype was seen a few times. The chain has TRBV9 and TRBJ1-5, with D tentatively TRBD1 (6 bases). Trimming removed 3 bases at V and 3 bases at J, with 13 bases between. Germline CDR1 SGDLS, CDR2 YYNGEE. The CDR3 covers 15 residues. The CDR3 sequence: CASSATGLVNQPQHF. CDR3 coding DNA: TGTGCCAGCAGCGCAACAGGGCTGGTCAATCAGCCCCAGCATTTT.

This clonotype was seen more than once but under ten times. The chain is built from TRBV19 and TRBJ1-1; D possibly corresponds to TRBD1 (6 bases). The CDR3 is 15 residues long. Germline loops: CDR1 LNHDA, CDR2 SQIVND (reference sequence). Trimming took off 3 bases at V and 6 bases at J, with 17 bases between the two ends. The CDR3 coding sequence is TGTGCCAGTAGTATCGAAGGCAGGGGAAACTCTGAAGCTTTCTTT. This gives the protein CASSIEGRGNSEAFF.

This clonotype turned up a few times. V gene TRBV15 combines with J gene TRBJ2-5; 11 bases align to TRBD1. The CDR3 totals 15 residues. With 3 bases clipped from V and 5 bases from J, the junction kept 5 bases outside the gene matches. The germline V gene encodes CDR1 LNHNV and CDR2 YYDKDF (reference sequence). The CDR3 reads CATSRGDRGYETQYF. CDR3 coding DNA: TGTGCCACCAGCAGGGGGGACAGGGGGTATGAGACCCAGTACTTC. The full variable domain, completed using reference TRBV15 and TRBJ2-5, is DAMVIQNPRYQVTQFGKPVTLSCSQTLNHNVMYWYQQKSSQAPKLLFHYYDKDFNNEADTPDNFQSRRPNTSFCFLDIRSPGLGDTAMYLCATSRGDRGYETQYFGPGTRLLVL.

Ten or more counts support this clonotype. The V and J genes are TRBV7-9 and TRBJ2-2, with D hard to call. The CDR3 spans 15 residues. V lost 5 bases, J lost 4 bases, and 14 bases lay in between. Germline V gene sequence: CDR1 SEHNR, CDR2 FQNEAQ (reference sequence). The CDR3 region is CASSESNKGTGELFF. DNA of the CDR3: TGTGCCAGCAGCGAGAGTAACAAGGGCACCGGGGAGCTGTTTTTT.

This clonotype showed up just a few times. CDR3 DNA: TGTGCCAGCAGCCAAGATTGGGAAGAGACCCAGTACTTC. Translation: CASSQDWEETQYF. J is TRBJ2-5 and V is TRBV14, with D unresolved. The CDR3 extends over 13 amino acids. Looked up from germline, CDR1 is SGHDN and CDR2 is FVKESK. V was pared by 0 bases and J by 3 bases, with 5 bases between.